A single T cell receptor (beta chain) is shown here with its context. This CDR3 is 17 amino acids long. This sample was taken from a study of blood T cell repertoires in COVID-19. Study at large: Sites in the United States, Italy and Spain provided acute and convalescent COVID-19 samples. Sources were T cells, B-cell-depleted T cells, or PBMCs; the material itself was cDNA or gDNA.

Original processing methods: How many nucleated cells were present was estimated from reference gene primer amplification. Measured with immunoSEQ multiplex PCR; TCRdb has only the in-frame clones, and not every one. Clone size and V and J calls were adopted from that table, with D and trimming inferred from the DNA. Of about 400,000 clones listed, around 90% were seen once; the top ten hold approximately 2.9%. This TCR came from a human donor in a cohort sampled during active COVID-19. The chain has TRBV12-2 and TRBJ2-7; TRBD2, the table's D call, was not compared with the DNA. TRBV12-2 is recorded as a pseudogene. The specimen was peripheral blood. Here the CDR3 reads CASRPNPQRTSGSWQYF. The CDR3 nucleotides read TGTGCAAGTCGCCCCAATCCCCAACGGACTAGCGGGAGCTGGCAGTACTTC.